This section outlines one TCR beta chain sequence together with its context. Its antigen is still unknown. No much larger clone exists at a distance of one base, and base qualities are not known. These data are taken from a study of blood T cell repertoires in COVID-19 (TCRdb year 2020). General notes on the study: Collaborator samples came from the United States, Italy and Spain and covered acute and convalescent phases of COVID-19. The prospective study material was composed of cDNA or gDNA derived from T cells, B-cell-depleted T cells, or PBMCs. The dataset comprised deeply sampled blood TCRbeta repertoires from subjects exposed to, actively infected with, or recovered from COVID-19. A freely available public database, intended as a resource for researchers studying the immune response to SARS-CoV-2, is where the repertoires were released. Samples were obtained from the ongoing ImmuneRACE study (first 160 participants) and from about 1,300 subjects provided by 6 global collaborators. Nearly every sample came with metadata listing a de-identified subject ID, COVID-19 status, age in years and sex. Where HLA class I and class II types were available, the types were taken from metadata supplied by the sample provider, not from assay-based typing. What the authors observed across the whole study: Clinical and demographic metadata were provided uncurated, with the amount varying by source and participant.

The immunoSEQ Assay, a bias-controlled multiplex PCR, was used to amplify TCRbeta CDR3 regions from genomic DNA. Per the source publication's procedure: Within the assay, amplification of reference gene primers was used to estimate how many nucleated cells each sample contained. To quantify the absolute abundance of each unique TCRbeta CDR3 rearrangement, sequence reads were collapsed and filtered. For each sample, productive Simpson clonality was calculated as the square root of Simpson's diversity index across productive rearrangements. Imported from immuneACCESS, the table was reduced by TCRdb to in-frame sequences with V and J called. These copies leave out some clones; in studies compared against another copy, an unresolved V gene accounts for under half, and the cause of the remainder is not known. Clonal size and the V and J genes are those of that table, whereas D and trimming came from the DNA. This sample holds about 160,000 clones; about 88% were observed only once. The ten largest clones add up to roughly 1% of the sample.

Inclusive of the bounding cysteine and phenylalanine, the CDR3 is 12 residues long. Here the CDR3 DNA is all that survives: 36 bases in frame from base 1. The germline V gene sets CDR1 to SNHLY and CDR2 to FYNNEI. Trimming accounts for 5 bases at V and 8 bases at J, while the number of junction bases matched to no gene is 5. Each collaborating institution followed its own protocols to collect whole blood in K2EDTA tubes. For TCRbeta analysis, collaborator samples were shipped as frozen whole blood, as isolated PBMCs, or as DNA extracted from either sample type. The clonotype was recovered from a man in his forties with acute or convalescent COVID-19. The source material was peripheral blood. This chain joins TRBV2 to TRBJ1-2; 7 bases in the junction line up with TRBD1. The nucleotides are TGTGCCAGCAGTTATCTGACAGGGGGCTACACCTTC. The encoded protein is CASSYLTGGYTF.